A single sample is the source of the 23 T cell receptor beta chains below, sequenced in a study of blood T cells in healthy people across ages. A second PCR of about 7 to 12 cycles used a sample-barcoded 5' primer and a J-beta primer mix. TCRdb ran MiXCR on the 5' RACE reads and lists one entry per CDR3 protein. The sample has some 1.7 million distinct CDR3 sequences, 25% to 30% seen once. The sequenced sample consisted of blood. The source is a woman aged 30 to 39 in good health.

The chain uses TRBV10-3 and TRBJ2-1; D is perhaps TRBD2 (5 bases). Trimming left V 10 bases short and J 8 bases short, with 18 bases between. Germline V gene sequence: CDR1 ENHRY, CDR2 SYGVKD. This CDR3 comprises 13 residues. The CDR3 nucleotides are TGTGCCACCAGCGGTGCTGCGAGGGATGAGCAGTTCTTC. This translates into CATSGAARDEQFF.

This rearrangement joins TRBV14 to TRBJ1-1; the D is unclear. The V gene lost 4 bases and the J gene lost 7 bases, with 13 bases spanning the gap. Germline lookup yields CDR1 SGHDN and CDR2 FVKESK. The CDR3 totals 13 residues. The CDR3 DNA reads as TGTGCCAGCAGCCCCTTGAGCGGAGGTGAAGCTTTCTTT. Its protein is CASSPLSGGEAFF.

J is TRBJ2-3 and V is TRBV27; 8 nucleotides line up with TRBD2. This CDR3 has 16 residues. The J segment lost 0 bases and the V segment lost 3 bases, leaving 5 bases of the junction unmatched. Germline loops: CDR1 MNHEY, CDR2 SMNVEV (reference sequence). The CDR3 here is CASSFSLAASTDTQYF. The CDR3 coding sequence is TGTGCCAGCAGTTTCTCACTAGCGGCTAGCACAGATACGCAGTATTTT.

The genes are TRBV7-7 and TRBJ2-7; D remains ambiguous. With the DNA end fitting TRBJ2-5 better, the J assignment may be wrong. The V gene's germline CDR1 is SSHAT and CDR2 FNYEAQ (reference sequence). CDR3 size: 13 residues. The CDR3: CASSLALLGTQYF. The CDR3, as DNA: TGTGCCAGCAGCTTAGCGCTGTTAGGGACCCAGTACTTC.

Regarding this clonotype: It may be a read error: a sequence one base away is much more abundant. CDR3 amino acids: CASNTHRAKRYF. Here the CDR3 DNA reads TGTGCCAGCAACACTCACAGGGCTAAGCGGTACTTC. This chain links TRBV5-5 with TRBJ2-5; the D gene is possibly TRBD1 (6 bases). Germline CDR1 is SGHKS and CDR2 is YYEKEE (reference sequence). V lost 6 bases to trimming and J lost 13 bases, with 19 bases between them. CDR3 length: 12 amino acids.

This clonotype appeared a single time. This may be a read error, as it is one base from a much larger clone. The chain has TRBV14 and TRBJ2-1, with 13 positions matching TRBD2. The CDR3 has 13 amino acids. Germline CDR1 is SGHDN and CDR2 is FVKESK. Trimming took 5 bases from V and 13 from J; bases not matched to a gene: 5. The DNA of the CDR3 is TGTGCCAGCAGCGGACTAGCGGGAGAGACCCAGTTCTTC. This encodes CASSGLAGETQFF.

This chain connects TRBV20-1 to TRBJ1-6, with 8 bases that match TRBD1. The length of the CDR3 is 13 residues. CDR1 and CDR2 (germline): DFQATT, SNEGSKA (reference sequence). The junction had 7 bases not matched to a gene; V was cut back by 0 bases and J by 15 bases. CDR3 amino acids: CSARDGQGPLLHF. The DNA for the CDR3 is TGCAGTGCTAGAGATGGACAGGGCCCTCTCCTCCACTTT.

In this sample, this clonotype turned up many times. CDR3: CASGDQGRNQPQHF. CDR3 sequence (DNA): TGTGCCAGCGGAGATCAGGGTCGGAATCAGCCCCAGCATTTT. This chain uses TRBV6-6 with TRBJ1-5, with D possibly matching TRBD1 (5 bases). The V gene lost 8 bases and the J gene lost 4 bases, with 15 bases spanning the gap. CDR1 and CDR2 (germline): MNHNY, SVGAGI (reference sequence). The CDR3 runs to 14 residues.

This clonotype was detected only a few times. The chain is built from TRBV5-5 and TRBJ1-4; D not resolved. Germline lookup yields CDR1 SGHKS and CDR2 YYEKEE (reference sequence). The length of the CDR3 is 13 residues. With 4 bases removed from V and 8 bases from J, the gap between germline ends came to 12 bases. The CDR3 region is CASSQTDLEKLFF. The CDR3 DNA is TGTGCCAGCAGCCAAACCGATCTCGAAAAACTGTTTTTT.

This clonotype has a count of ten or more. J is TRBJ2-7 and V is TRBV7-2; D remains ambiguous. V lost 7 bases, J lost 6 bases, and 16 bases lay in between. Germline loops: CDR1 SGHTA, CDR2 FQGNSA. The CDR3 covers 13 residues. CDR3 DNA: TGTGCCAGCACCAGGCTACAGTATGGCGAGCAGTACTTC. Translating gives CASTRLQYGEQYF.

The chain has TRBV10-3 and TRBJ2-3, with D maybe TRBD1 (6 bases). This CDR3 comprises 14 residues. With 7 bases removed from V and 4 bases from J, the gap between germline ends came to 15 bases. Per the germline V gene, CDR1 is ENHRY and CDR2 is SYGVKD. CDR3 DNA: TGTGCCATCAACGTCAGGGGCCCCCCAGATACGCAGTATTTT. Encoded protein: CAINVRGPPDTQYF.

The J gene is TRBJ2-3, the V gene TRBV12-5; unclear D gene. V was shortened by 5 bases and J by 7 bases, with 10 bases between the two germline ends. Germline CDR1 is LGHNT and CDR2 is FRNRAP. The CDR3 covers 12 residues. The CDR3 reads CASGPDLNTQYF. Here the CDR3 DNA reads TGTGCTAGTGGTCCAGACTTAAATACGCAGTATTTT.

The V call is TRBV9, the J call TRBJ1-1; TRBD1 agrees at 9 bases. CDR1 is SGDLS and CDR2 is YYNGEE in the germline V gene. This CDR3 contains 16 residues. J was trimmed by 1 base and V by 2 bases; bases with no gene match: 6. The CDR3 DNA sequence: TGTGCCAGCAGCGTTGTCCCGGGACAGGGGAACACTGAAGCTTTCTTT. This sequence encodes CASSVVPGQGNTEAFF. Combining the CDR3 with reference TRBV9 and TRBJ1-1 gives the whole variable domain DSGVTQTPKHLITATGQRVTLRCSPRSGDLSVYWYQQSLDQGLQFLIQYYNGEERAKGNILERFSAQQFPDLHSELNLSSLELGDSALYFCASSVVPGQGNTEAFFGQGTRLTVV.

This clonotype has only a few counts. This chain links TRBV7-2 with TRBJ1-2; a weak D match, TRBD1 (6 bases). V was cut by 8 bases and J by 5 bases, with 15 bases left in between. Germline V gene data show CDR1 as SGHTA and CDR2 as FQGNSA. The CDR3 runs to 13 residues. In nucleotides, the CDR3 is TGTGCCAGCGGCGTAGGAACAGGGTATGGCTACACCTTC. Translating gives CASGVGTGYGYTF.

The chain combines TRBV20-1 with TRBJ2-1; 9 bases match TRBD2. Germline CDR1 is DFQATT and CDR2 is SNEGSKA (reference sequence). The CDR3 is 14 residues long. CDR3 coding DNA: TGCAGCACCAGGGTTAGCGGGAGAATCAATGAGCAGTTCTTC. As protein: CSTRVSGRINEQFF.

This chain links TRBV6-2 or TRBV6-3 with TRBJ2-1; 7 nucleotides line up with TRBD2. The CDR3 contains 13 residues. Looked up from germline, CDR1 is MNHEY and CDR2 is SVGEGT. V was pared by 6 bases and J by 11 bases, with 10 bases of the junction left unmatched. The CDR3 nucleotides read TGTGCCAGCAGGTCGACGGGGGGTGTGAAGCAGTTCTTC. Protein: CASRSTGGVKQFF.

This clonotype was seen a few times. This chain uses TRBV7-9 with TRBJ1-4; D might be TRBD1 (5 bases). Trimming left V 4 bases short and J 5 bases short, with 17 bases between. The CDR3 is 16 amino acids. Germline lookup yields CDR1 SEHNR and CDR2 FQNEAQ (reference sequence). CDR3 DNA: TGTGCCAGCAGCTCTATCTCGGCCGGGGGGAATGAAAAACTGTTTTTT. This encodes CASSSISAGGNEKLFF.

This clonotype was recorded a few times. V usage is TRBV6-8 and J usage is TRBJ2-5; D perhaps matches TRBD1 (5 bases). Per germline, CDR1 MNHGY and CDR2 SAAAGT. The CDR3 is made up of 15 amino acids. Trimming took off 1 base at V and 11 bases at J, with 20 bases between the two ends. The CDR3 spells CASSYFQGRWNEQYF. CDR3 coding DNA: TGTGCCAGCAGTTACTTTCAGGGCCGGTGGAATGAGCAGTACTTC.

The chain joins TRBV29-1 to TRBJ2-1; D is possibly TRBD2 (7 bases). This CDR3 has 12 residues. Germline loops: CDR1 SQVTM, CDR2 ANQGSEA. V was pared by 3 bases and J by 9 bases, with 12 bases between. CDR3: CSVERGGGEQFF. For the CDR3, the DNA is TGCAGCGTTGAGCGGGGAGGGGGTGAGCAGTTCTTC.

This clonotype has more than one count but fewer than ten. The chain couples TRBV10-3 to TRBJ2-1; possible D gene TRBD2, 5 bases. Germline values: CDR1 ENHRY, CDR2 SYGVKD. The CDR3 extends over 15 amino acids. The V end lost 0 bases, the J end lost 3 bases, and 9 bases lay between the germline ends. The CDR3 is CAISESNTSYNEQFF. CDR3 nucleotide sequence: TGTGCCATCAGTGAGTCCAACACTAGCTACAATGAGCAGTTCTTC.

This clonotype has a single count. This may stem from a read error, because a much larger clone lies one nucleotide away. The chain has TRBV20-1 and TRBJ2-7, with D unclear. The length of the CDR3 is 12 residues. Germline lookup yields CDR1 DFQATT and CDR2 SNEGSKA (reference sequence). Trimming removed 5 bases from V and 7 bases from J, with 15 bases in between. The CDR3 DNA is TGCAGTGCTCAGTTGCCGGTGAGGGAGCAGTACTTC. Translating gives CSAQLPVREQYF.

In DNA, the CDR3 is TGCAGTGGGACCCAAGGCGAGGGATACAATGAGCAGTACTTC. The encoded protein is CSGTQGEGYNEQYF. The gene calls are TRBV20-1 and TRBJ2-7; tentatively, D is TRBD2 (5 bases). This CDR3 contains 14 residues. Germline loops: CDR1 DFQATT, CDR2 SNEGSKA (reference sequence). Trimming removed 7 bases from V and 7 bases from J, with 23 bases in between.

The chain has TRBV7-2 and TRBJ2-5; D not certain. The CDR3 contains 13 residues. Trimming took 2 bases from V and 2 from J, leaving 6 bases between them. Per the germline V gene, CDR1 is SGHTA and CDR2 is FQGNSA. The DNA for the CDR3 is TGTGCCAGCAGCTTATGGGTACAAGAGACCCAGTACTTC. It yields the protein CASSLWVQETQYF.